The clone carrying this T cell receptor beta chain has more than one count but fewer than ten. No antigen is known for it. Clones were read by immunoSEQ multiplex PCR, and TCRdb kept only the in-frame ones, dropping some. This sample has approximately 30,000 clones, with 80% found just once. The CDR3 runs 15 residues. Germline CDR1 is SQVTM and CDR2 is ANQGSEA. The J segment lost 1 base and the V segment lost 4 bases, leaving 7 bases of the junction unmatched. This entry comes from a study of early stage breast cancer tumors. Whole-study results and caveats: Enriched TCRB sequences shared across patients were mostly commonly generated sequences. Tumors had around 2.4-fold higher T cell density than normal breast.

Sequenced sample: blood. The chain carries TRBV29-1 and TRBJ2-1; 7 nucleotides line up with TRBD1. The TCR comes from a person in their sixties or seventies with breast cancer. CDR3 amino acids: CSVGSAGGSYNEQFF. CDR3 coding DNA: TGCAGCGTTGGGTCAGCAGGGGGATCCTACAATGAGCAGTTCTTC.